These 6 T cell receptor beta chains were sequenced from one sample in a study of somatic mutations in cytotoxic T cells in rheumatoid arthritis. Generated by immunoSEQ multiplex PCR, the TCRdb table keeps only in-frame clones and is missing some. Among about 26,000 clones listed, 82% were seen once. The sequenced material came from CD8+ T cells sorted from blood. The receptors here all came from a man in his fifties in good health.

This clone has more than one count but fewer than ten. CDR3 region: CASSQVGNTEAFF. The CDR3 nucleotides are TGCGCCAGCAGCCAAGTGGGGAACACTGAAGCTTTCTTT. The V and J genes are TRBV4-1 and TRBJ1-1; unclear D gene. The CDR3 runs to 13 residues. Trimming pared 1 base from V and 1 base from J, leaving 4 bases between. Germline CDR1 reads MGHRA; CDR2 reads YSYEKL.

The rearrangement uses TRBV7-9 and TRBJ2-1; 10 positions match TRBD2. Looked up from germline, CDR1 is SEHNR and CDR2 is FQNEAQ (reference sequence). This CDR3 spans 19 amino acids. V shed 2 bases and J 3 bases; nucleotides not matched to a gene: 13. The DNA for the CDR3 is TGTGCCAGCAGCTTAAGGTCAGCGGGAGGGCGGGTTGTCTACAATGAGCAGTTCTTC. This gives the protein CASSLRSAGGRVVYNEQFF.

This clone appeared once. This rearrangement joins TRBV27 to TRBJ1-1; maybe TRBD1 (5 bases). The CDR3 length is 14 residues. V dropped 6 bases and J dropped 2 bases, with 13 bases sitting between them. Per germline, CDR1 MNHEY and CDR2 SMNVEV (reference sequence). CDR3 loop: CASSYLGPNTEAFF. CDR3 bases: TGTGCCAGCAGCTACCTGGGGCCCAACACTGAAGCTTTCTTT.

The rearrangement links TRBV7-9 to TRBJ2-3; D might be TRBD1 or TRBD2, each matching 6 bases. With 5 bases removed from V and 15 bases from J, the gap between germline ends came to 18 bases. Germline loops: CDR1 SEHNR, CDR2 FQNEAQ (reference sequence). The CDR3 consists of 12 residues. The CDR3 sequence is CASSTTGARSYF. In DNA, the CDR3 is TGTGCCAGCAGCACTACGGGGGCTAGGAGTTATTTT.

The J gene is TRBJ2-2, the V gene TRBV7-9; D perhaps matches TRBD2 (6 bases). CDR1 is SEHNR and CDR2 is FQNEAQ in the germline V gene (reference sequence). Trimming removed 3 bases at V and 2 bases at J, with 13 bases between. The CDR3 consists of 16 residues. CDR3 residues: CASSLVLARNTGELFF. The CDR3 region has the DNA TGTGCCAGCAGCTTGGTCCTAGCGAGAAACACCGGGGAGCTGTTTTTT. Complete variable domain (other parts from reference TRBV7-9 and TRBJ2-2): DTGVSQNPRHKITKRGQNVTFRCDPISEHNRLYWYRQTLGQGPEFLTYFQNEAQLEKSRLLSDRFSAERPKGSFSTLEIQRTEQGDSAMYLCASSLVLARNTGELFFGEGSRLTVL.

The chain employs TRBV19 and TRBJ1-3, with 7 bases fitting TRBD1. Germline V gene data show CDR1 as LNHDA and CDR2 as SQIVND (reference sequence). V was clipped by 4 bases and J by 2 bases; unmatched bases: 2. The CDR3 totals 14 residues. CDR3 region: CASSTGTAGNTIYF. In DNA, the CDR3 is TGTGCCAGTAGTACCGGGACAGCTGGAAACACCATATATTTT.